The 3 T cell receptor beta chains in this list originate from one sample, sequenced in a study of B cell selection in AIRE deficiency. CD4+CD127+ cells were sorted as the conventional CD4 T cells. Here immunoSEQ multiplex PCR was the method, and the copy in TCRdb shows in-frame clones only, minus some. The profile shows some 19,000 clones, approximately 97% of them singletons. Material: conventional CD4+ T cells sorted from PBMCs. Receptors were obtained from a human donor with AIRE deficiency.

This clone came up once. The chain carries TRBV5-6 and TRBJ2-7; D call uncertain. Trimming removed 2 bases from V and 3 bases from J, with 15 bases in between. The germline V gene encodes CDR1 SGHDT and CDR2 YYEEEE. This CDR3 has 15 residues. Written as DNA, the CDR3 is TGTGCCAGCAGCTTTGGCCCCGGACGGAGCTACGAGCAGTACTTC. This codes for CASSFGPGRSYEQYF. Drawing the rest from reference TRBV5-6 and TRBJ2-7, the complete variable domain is DAGVTQSPTHLIKTRGQQVTLRCSPKSGHDTVSWYQQALGQGPQFIFQYYEEEERQRGNFPDRFSGHQFPNYSSELNVNALLLGDSALYLCASSFGPGRSYEQYFGPGTRLTVT.

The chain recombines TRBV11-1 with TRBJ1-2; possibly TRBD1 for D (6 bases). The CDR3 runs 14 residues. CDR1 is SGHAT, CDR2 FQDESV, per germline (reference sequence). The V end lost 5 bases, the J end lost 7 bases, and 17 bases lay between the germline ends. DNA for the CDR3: TGTGCCAGCAGCCCGCAACAGGGTCTAAGTGGCTACACCTTC. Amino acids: CASSPQQGLSGYTF.

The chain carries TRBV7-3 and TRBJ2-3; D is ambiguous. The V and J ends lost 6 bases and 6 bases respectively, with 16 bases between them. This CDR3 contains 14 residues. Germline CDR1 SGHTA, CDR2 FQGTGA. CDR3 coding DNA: TGTGCCAGCAGTCCCAGCTTGAGTTCGGATACGCAGTATTTT. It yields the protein CASSPSLSSDTQYF.